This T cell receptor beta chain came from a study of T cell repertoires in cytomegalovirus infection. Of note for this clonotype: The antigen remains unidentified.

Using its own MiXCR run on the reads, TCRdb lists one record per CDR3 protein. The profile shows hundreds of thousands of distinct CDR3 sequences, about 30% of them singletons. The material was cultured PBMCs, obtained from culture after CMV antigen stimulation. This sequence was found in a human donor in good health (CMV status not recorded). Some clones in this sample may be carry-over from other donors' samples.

DNA of the CDR3: TGTGCCAGTAGTGCCCGTCCAGAAGATACGCAGTATTTT. It is translated as CASSARPEDTQYF. The chain couples TRBV19 to TRBJ2-3; no definite D call. There are 13 residues in the CDR3. The germline V gene has CDR1 LNHDA and CDR2 SQIVND (reference sequence). V gave up 5 bases and J gave up 5 bases, with 11 bases separating them.